The source of this TCR beta chain is a study of T cells after yellow fever vaccination. TCRdb reprocessed the 5' RACE reads with MiXCR, giving one entry per CDR3 protein. The sample lists under 100,000 distinct CDR3 sequences; around 5.8% were seen once. This clonotype was counted at least ten times. V lost 0 bases and J lost 4, with 3 bases in between. Germline V gene lookup returns CDR1 SGHRS and CDR2 YFSETQ. The CDR3 extends over 12 amino acids. Sequenced here: CD8+ T cells sorted from PBMCs, sampled 10 days after the yellow fever booster vaccination. The rearrangement uses TRBV5-1 and TRBJ2-3; no reliable D call. The receptor's source is a man younger than 30 who received the YFV17D yellow fever vaccine. CDR3 region: CASSLVADTQYF. The DNA of the CDR3 is TGCGCCAGCAGCTTGGTAGCAGATACGCAGTATTTT.